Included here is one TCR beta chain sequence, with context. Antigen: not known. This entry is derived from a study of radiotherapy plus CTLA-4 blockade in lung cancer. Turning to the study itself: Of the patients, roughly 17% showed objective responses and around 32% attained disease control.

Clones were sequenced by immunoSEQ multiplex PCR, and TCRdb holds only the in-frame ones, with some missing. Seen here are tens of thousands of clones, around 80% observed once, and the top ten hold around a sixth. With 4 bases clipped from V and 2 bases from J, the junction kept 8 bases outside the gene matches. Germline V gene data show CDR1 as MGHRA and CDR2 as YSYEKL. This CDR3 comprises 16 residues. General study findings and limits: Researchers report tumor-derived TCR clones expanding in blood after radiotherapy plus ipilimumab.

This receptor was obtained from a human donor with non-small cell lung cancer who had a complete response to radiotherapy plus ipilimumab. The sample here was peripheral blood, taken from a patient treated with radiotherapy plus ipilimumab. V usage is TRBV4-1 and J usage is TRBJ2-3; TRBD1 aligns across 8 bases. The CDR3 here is CASSLTGTGNTDTQYF. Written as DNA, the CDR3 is TGCGCCAGCAGCCTTACCGGGACAGGTAACACAGATACGCAGTATTTT.